The 21 T cell receptor beta chains in this list originate from one sample, sequenced in a study of Ad26.COV2.S vaccination and SARS-CoV-2 variants. The sample's treatment: some 19 received Ad26.COV2.S at low or high dose, single or two shots; several received placebo; per-sample allocation not given. Collection of samples fell on day 63 after the first vaccine or placebo injection. Clones were sequenced by immunoSEQ multiplex PCR, and TCRdb holds only the in-frame ones, with some missing. The profile shows about 440,000 clones, about 90% of them singletons. The specimen was peripheral blood, collected in a trial of Ad26.COV2.S vaccine versus placebo. All receptors derive from a person between 18 and 59 years old who received the Ad26.COV2.S COVID-19 vaccine or a placebo.

V and J are TRBV2 and TRBJ2-7; unclear D gene. The CDR3 sequence is 12 residues long. Germline lookup yields CDR1 SNHLY and CDR2 FYNNEI. Trimming took off 3 bases at V and 4 bases at J, with 7 bases between the two ends. CDR3 in amino acids: CASSDNRYEQYF. CDR3 sequence (DNA): TGTGCCAGCAGTGATAACCGGTACGAGCAGTACTTC.

V usage is TRBV9 and J usage is TRBJ2-7; 9 bases are shared with TRBD1. CDR1 is SGDLS, CDR2 YYNGEE, per germline. V lost 4 bases, J lost 4 bases, and 9 bases stayed unmatched. This CDR3 spans 15 amino acids. The CDR3 here is CASSSQGAAHYEQYF. CDR3 DNA sequence: TGTGCCAGCAGCTCACAGGGGGCCGCCCATTACGAGCAGTACTTC.

V usage is TRBV18 and J usage is TRBJ2-1, with 7 bases fitting TRBD1. The CDR3 covers 16 residues. In germline, CDR1 is KGHSH, CDR2 LQKENI. V was pared by 3 bases and J by 1 base, with 6 bases of the junction left unmatched. This chain's CDR3 is CASSPRQGSSYNEQFF. CDR3 bases: TGTGCCAGCTCACCGAGACAGGGATCTTCCTACAATGAGCAGTTCTTC.

This chain uses TRBV5-4 with TRBJ2-3, with D perhaps matching TRBD1 or TRBD2 (5 bases each). Germline CDR1 reads SGHNT; CDR2 reads YYREEE (reference sequence). The CDR3 runs 15 residues. V dropped 0 bases and J dropped 6 bases, with 14 bases sitting between them. The CDR3 loop reads CASSLGGIESDTQYF. The CDR3 region has the DNA TGTGCCAGCAGCTTGGGGGGGATTGAATCGGATACGCAGTATTTT. Combining the CDR3 with reference TRBV5-4 and TRBJ2-3 gives the whole variable domain ETGVTQSPTHLIKTRGQQVTLRCSSQSGHNTVSWYQQALGQGPQFIFQYYREEENGRGNFPPRFSGLQFPNYSSELNVNALELDDSALYLCASSLGGIESDTQYFGPGTRLTVL.

The CDR3 DNA is TGTGCCAGCAGCGAAACTAGCGGACTGGCCCCCTACGAGCAGTACTTC. Translation: CASSETSGLAPYEQYF. The rearrangement links TRBV11-2 to TRBJ2-7; 8 nucleotides agree with TRBD2. In germline, CDR1 is SGHAT, CDR2 FQNNGV. The CDR3 is 16 amino acids. With 5 bases clipped from V and 2 bases from J, the junction kept 11 bases outside the gene matches.

The rearrangement links TRBV11-2 to TRBJ2-5; D uncertain. The CDR3 extends over 16 amino acids. The germline V gene encodes CDR1 SGHAT and CDR2 FQNNGV. With 5 bases removed from V and 0 bases from J, the gap between germline ends came to 16 bases. This chain's CDR3 is CASSAGTARHQETQYF. For the CDR3, the DNA is TGTGCCAGCAGCGCAGGCACAGCGAGACACCAAGAGACCCAGTACTTC.

To note about this clone: The same CDR3 arises from other DNA sequences in this sample as well. V gene TRBV3-1 (or the pseudogene TRBV3-2) combines with J gene TRBJ1-1; TRBD1 might be the D (5 bases). Germline assignment: CDR1 LGHDT and CDR2 YNNKEL (reference sequence). The CDR3 runs 13 residues. V shed 3 bases and J shed 4 bases, with 9 bases lying between them. CDR3 sequence (DNA): TGTGCCAGCAGCCAGGACCAGGGCACTGAAGCTTTCTTT. It yields the protein CASSQDQGTEAFF.

A note on this clone: Other nucleotide sequences from this sample produce the same CDR3. The genes are TRBV27 and TRBJ2-7; D gene ambiguous. The germline V and J ends were trimmed by 5 bases and 0 bases, with 8 bases remaining between them. Germline V gene sequence: CDR1 MNHEY, CDR2 SMNVEV (reference sequence). The CDR3 has 13 amino acids. The CDR3 reads CASSHGPSYEQYF. Here the CDR3 DNA reads TGTGCCAGCAGTCATGGACCCTCCTACGAGCAGTACTTC.

The chain combines TRBV5-1 with TRBJ1-6; the D is unclear. The V and J ends lost 5 bases and 8 bases respectively, with 14 bases between them. This CDR3 has 14 residues. Germline CDR1 reads SGHRS; CDR2 reads YFSETQ. The CDR3 region is CASRLLQTDSPLHF. The CDR3 nucleotides read TGCGCCAGCAGGTTATTACAGACTGATTCACCCCTCCACTTT.

V and J are TRBV10-3 and TRBJ1-2, with 8 bases aligning to TRBD1. The germline gives CDR1 ENHRY, CDR2 SYGVKD. V dropped 3 bases and J dropped 4; count of bases not matched to a gene: 13. The CDR3 covers 17 residues. The CDR3 DNA reads TGTGCCATCAGTGATCAAAGGGGGACAGGTGCTCCCTATGGCTACACCTTC. It is translated as CAISDQRGTGAPYGYTF.

This rearrangement joins TRBV27 to TRBJ2-7; D may be TRBD1 or TRBD2 (6 bases each). V was trimmed by 8 bases and J by 5 bases, leaving 10 bases between them. CDR3 length: 11 amino acids. The germline V gene encodes CDR1 MNHEY and CDR2 SMNVEV (reference sequence). The CDR3: CASLGGDEQYF. Here the CDR3 DNA reads TGTGCCAGCCTGGGGGGCGACGAGCAGTACTTC.

The chain links TRBV28 to TRBJ2-5; a possible D gene is TRBD1 (5 bases). Germline V gives CDR1 MDHEN, CDR2 SYDVKM. V was shortened by 3 bases and J by 6 bases, with 20 bases between the two germline ends. The CDR3 has 16 residues. Here the CDR3 DNA reads TGTGCCAGCAGTTTTTTCAGGGTGGTGGGTGTCAAGACCCAGTACTTC. It codes for CASSFFRVVGVKTQYF. The entire variable domain, with the rest obtained from reference TRBV28 and TRBJ2-5, is as follows: DVKVTQSSRYLVKRTGEKVFLECVQDMDHENMFWYRQDPGLGLRLIYFSYDVKMKEKGDIPEGYSVSREKKERFSLILESASTNQTSMYLCASSFFRVVGVKTQYFGPGTRLLVL.

The J gene is TRBJ1-1, the V gene TRBV7-9, with D perhaps matching TRBD1 (5 bases). The CDR3 consists of 16 residues. Germline-derived CDR1 and CDR2 are SEHNR and FQNEAQ (reference sequence). Deletions cut 1 base from V and 1 base from J, with 13 bases between. CDR3 DNA sequence: TGTGCCAGCAGCTTAGTTTCCAGGGTGAGGAACACTGAAGCTTTCTTT. Its translation: CASSLVSRVRNTEAFF.

The chain recombines TRBV19 with TRBJ2-1, with TRBD2 matching 13 bases. CDR3 length: 15 amino acids. The germline CDR1 and CDR2 sequences are LNHDA and SQIVND (reference sequence). The V gene end was trimmed by 10 bases and the J gene end by 5 bases; junction bases not matched to a gene: 8. In nucleotides, the CDR3 is TGTGCCACCGGGACTAGCGGGACTTTTCACAATGAGCAGTTCTTC. Its translation is CATGTSGTFHNEQFF.

The chain recombines TRBV19 with TRBJ2-1; 9 bases fit TRBD2. The CDR3 runs to 15 residues. Trimming at V came to 3 bases and at J to 5 bases, leaving 5 bases not matched to a gene. The germline V gene has CDR1 LNHDA and CDR2 SQIVND (reference sequence). The CDR3 region has the DNA TGTGCCAGTAGTATTATGGTAGCGGGAGACAATGAGCAGTTCTTC. Protein product: CASSIMVAGDNEQFF.

The chain joins TRBV30 to TRBJ2-7; D is unclear. The germline gives CDR1 GTSNPN, CDR2 SVGIG (reference sequence). The CDR3 loop spans 12 amino acids. Trimming took off 2 bases at V and 2 bases at J, with 7 bases between the two ends. The CDR3 reads CAWSLDTYEQYF. The CDR3, as DNA: TGTGCCTGGAGTCTAGACACCTACGAGCAGTACTTC.

The chain joins TRBV7-6 to TRBJ2-3; no clear D gene. Between the trimmed V and J ends, which lost 4 bases and 2 bases, there was a span of 10 bases. Germline CDR1 reads SGHVS; CDR2 reads FNYEAQ. The CDR3 spans 14 residues. Here the CDR3 DNA reads TGTGCCAGCAGCTCCACATGGGACACAGATACGCAGTATTTT. Amino acids: CASSSTWDTDTQYF.

This clone showed up just once. Other DNA sequences of this sample code for an identical CDR3. The chain employs TRBV25-1 and TRBJ1-2; perhaps TRBD1 as D (6 bases). The CDR3 runs 14 residues. The germline gives CDR1 MGHDK, CDR2 SYGVNS. Trimming cost V 4 bases and J 2 bases, with 11 bases left between them. The chain's CDR3 is CASSGWDNNYGYTF. CDR3 bases: TGTGCCAGCAGTGGTTGGGACAACAACTATGGCTACACCTTC.

The V and J genes are TRBV10-3 and TRBJ2-3; tentatively, D is TRBD1 (5 bases). Germline CDR1 is ENHRY and CDR2 is SYGVKD. The CDR3 contains 13 residues. V gave up 3 bases and J gave up 6 bases, with 10 bases separating them. The CDR3: CAISEDSGDTQYF. CDR3 bases: TGTGCCATCAGTGAAGACTCAGGGGATACGCAGTATTTT.

The sample holds one count of this clone. V is TRBV27 and J is TRBJ2-3; 7 bases line up with TRBD1. V trimming: 5 bases; J trimming: 2 bases; junction bases outside the gene matches: 10. Germline assignment: CDR1 MNHEY and CDR2 SMNVEV (reference sequence). CDR3 length: 16 amino acids. Written as DNA, the CDR3 is TGTGCCAGCAGTCCAGGGTGGGGACAGCTCACAGATACGCAGTATTTT. This sequence encodes CASSPGWGQLTDTQYF.

The chain employs TRBV10-3 and TRBJ2-3; D assignment may be TRBD1 or TRBD2 (6 bases each). The CDR3 is made up of 16 amino acids. Germline lookup yields CDR1 ENHRY and CDR2 SYGVKD. V dropped 2 bases and J dropped 0 bases, with 12 bases sitting between them. CDR3 nucleotide sequence: TGTGCCATCAGTGAGGCCCAGGGGACTAGCACAGATACGCAGTATTTT. Protein product: CAISEAQGTSTDTQYF.